This is a list of T cell receptor beta chains from one sample in a study of T cell clusters in autoimmune cytopenias. TCRdb re-called the multiplex PCR reads; every CDR3 protein appears as one record, without DNA. This sample's table reports several thousand distinct CDR3 sequences. The sample comprised peripheral blood. The receptors were sampled from a human donor with an autoimmune cytopenia or autoimmune hepatitis (not recorded which). CDR3s include the opening cysteine and the closing phenylalanine or tryptophan. The size entry is marked missing in some rows and otherwise reads once, few, many or a size class.

clone size	J gene	CDR3 length	V gene	CDR3 protein
-	TRBJ2-2	14	TRBV10-3	CAISEIFNTGELFF
medium-sized	TRBJ2-7	12	TRBV29-1	CSVGGQGVEQYF
medium-sized	TRBJ1-1	16	TRBV30	CARDRSAAYVDTEAFF
-	TRBJ2-1	14	TRBV5-1	CASTLEPTTNEQFF
medium-sized	TRBJ2-1	15	TRBV29-1	CSVEDRGRLYNEQFF
-	TRBJ2-3	14	TRBV12-3/TRBV12-4	CASRGLVGYYTQYF
-	TRBJ2-6	14	TRBV14	CASSQSTGANVLTF
-	TRBJ2-1	11	TRBV6-1	CASRVYNEQFF
medium-sized	TRBJ1-5	13	TRBV12-3/TRBV12-4	CASSLTGRQPQHF
-	TRBJ2-1	15	TRBV27	CASSFVGSSYNEQFF
medium-sized	TRBJ1-3	15	TRBV29-1	CSAQHEGPSGNTIYF
medium-sized	TRBJ2-3	16	TRBV30	CAWSVKTGTSTDTQYF
-	TRBJ1-1	14	TRBV19	CASSMLFMNTEAFF
-	TRBJ1-4	15	TRBV27	CASSPGVTGAEKLFF
-	TRBJ1-3	16	TRBV6-5	CASSRGQGLSGNTIYF
medium-sized	TRBJ1-2	13	TRBV15	CATSRKLFNGYTF
-	TRBJ2-1	16	TRBV7-6	CASSPDRSSSYNEQFF
-	TRBJ1-1	14	TRBV27	CARPPQGRSTEAFF
-	TRBJ1-2	12	TRBV18	CASSPSGDGYTF
-	TRBJ1-6	15	TRBV30	CAWSPSAGGTSPLHF
medium-sized	TRBJ2-5	13	TRBV19	CASSQGNGETQYF
-	TRBJ1-6	16	TRBV19	CASSRGGVRGNSPLHF
-	TRBJ1-4	15	TRBV6-1	CASSAVQGAGEKLFF
-	TRBJ1-1	15	TRBV6-5	CASRNPGQINTEAFF
-	TRBJ1-2	16	TRBV10-3	CAISESPGQGNYGYTF
-	TRBJ1-2	14	TRBV12-3/TRBV12-4	CASSLTGRMDGYTF